These T cell receptor beta chains were read from a single sample in a study of Tregs in tolerant kidney transplant recipients. Assay used: immunoSEQ multiplex PCR; TCRdb lists only in-frame clones, some missing. The sample yields some 71,000 clones, around nine tenths seen once. The input for sequencing was CD4+ T cells from blood, taken before the transplant. Receptors were obtained from a human donor who received a combined kidney and bone marrow transplant. The CDR3 runs from the conserved cysteine through the conserved F or W. The D gene is left open where the match is weak. A clone size is listed for some rows: how often the clone was seen (once, few, many), or a class if it is expanded.

D gene	V gene	J gene	CDR3 length	clone size	CDR3 DNA	CDR3 protein
TRBD1	TRBV19	TRBJ2-7	14	NA	TGTGCCAGTAGTGTGACAGGGTTTCTCAACGAGCAGTACTTC	CASSVTGFLNEQYF
TRBD1	TRBV28	TRBJ1-5	13	NA	TGTGCCAACCGACAGGGGAGCGATCAGCCCCAGCATTTT	CANRQGSDQPQHF
NA	TRBV2	TRBJ2-3	13	NA	TGTGCCAGCAGTTTCGGGGAAACAGATACGCAGTATTTT	CASSFGETDTQYF
TRBD2	TRBV30	TRBJ2-3	16	NA	TGTGCCTGGGGCCCCGGGACTAGCGGAAGCACAGATACGCAGTATTTT	CAWGPGTSGSTDTQYF
TRBD1	TRBV6-5	TRBJ2-7	14	NA	TGTGCCAGCATAGACAGGGGAACCGCGGGCGAGCAGTACTTC	CASIDRGTAGEQYF
TRBD1	TRBV7-9	TRBJ1-3	13	NA	TGTGCCAGCAGCGGTGACAGGGGAGACACCATATATTTT	CASSGDRGDTIYF
NA	TRBV7-9	TRBJ2-7	14	NA	TGTGCCAGCAGCTTGGGCAAGAGCTCCTACGAGCAGTACTTC	CASSLGKSSYEQYF
TRBD2	TRBV7-8	TRBJ2-1	16	NA	TGTGCCAGCAGCTTCACCACTAGCGGGAATTACAATGAGCAGTTCTTC	CASSFTTSGNYNEQFF
TRBD1	TRBV5-1	TRBJ2-1	15	NA	TGCGCCAGCAGCCTCGGACAGGGGCGGGACAATGAGCAGTTCTTC	CASSLGQGRDNEQFF
NA	TRBV6-6	TRBJ1-5	14	NA	TGTGCCAGCAGTTACTTAACAGGGAATCAGCCCCAGCATTTT	CASSYLTGNQPQHF
TRBD1	TRBV11-2	TRBJ2-5	14	NA	TGTGCCAGCAGCGCTGGACAGGGGATAGAGACCCAGTACTTC	CASSAGQGIETQYF
NA	TRBV7-3	TRBJ2-3	15	NA	TGTGCCAGCAGCTCAGGCGGGACCCGCACAGATACGCAGTATTTT	CASSSGGTRTDTQYF
NA	TRBV11-2	TRBJ1-1	16	once	TGTGCCAGCAGCTTACCACCCCCCTTTAGGAACACTGAAGCTTTCTTT	CASSLPPPFRNTEAFF
NA	TRBV19	TRBJ2-1	13	NA	TGTGCCAGTAGTATAGATTTTCGAGGATCCCAGTTCTTC	CASSIDFRGSQFF
TRBD2	TRBV7-2	TRBJ2-3	16	NA	TGTGCCAGCAGCGGACGGGGGGGGAGGGCCAAAGATACGCAGTATTTT	CASSGRGGRAKDTQYF
NA	TRBV7-3	TRBJ2-3	15	NA	TGTGCCAGCAGCTTAAACTCACCTAGCACAGATACGCAGTATTTT	CASSLNSPSTDTQYF
TRBD1	TRBV5-5	TRBJ1-2	17	once	TGTGCCAGCAGCTATGACGGGACAGGGGCCACGGAGGGCGGCTACACCTTC	CASSYDGTGATEGGYTF